These 24 T cell receptor beta chains came from one sample sequenced in a study of graft-versus-host responses after intestinal transplantation. Intraepithelial and lamina propria lymphocytes were released after the graft tissue was processed. Produced via immunoSEQ multiplex PCR; TCRdb's table is partial and in-frame only. This table has tens of thousands of clones, approximately 91% appearing once. Sample: ileum tissue, taken approximately 370 days after transplant. The receptors shown here come from a human patient who received an intestinal transplant, so some T cells may come from the graft donor.

The chain employs TRBV4-1 and TRBJ1-1, with D hard to call. The V end lost 1 base, the J end lost 4 bases, and 10 bases lay between the germline ends. The CDR3 covers 14 residues. Germline values: CDR1 MGHRA, CDR2 YSYEKL. CDR3 coding DNA: TGCGCCAGCAGCCAAGGCCCGTTGGGCACTGAAGCTTTCTTT. Its protein product is CASSQGPLGTEAFF.

This sequence joins TRBV7-3 and TRBJ2-7; D is possibly TRBD1 or TRBD2 (5 bases each). The CDR3 length is 19 residues. The V gene's germline CDR1 is SGHTA and CDR2 FQGTGA. V lost 5 bases and J 0 bases, leaving 26 bases between the germline ends. As DNA, the CDR3 is TGTGCCAGCAGCCTTACGGATGTGAAGGGACGGAGGAGCTCCTACGAGCAGTACTTC. This translates into CASSLTDVKGRRSSYEQYF.

This clone was detected once. The chain links TRBV29-1 to TRBJ1-1; 8 bases are shared with TRBD1. Germline loops: CDR1 SQVTM, CDR2 ANQGSEA. This CDR3 region has 13 residues. J gave up 7 bases and V 0 bases, and 4 bases lay outside the gene matches. CDR3 DNA sequence: TGCAGCGTTGAAGATGCCAGGGGGCTTGAAGCTTTCTTT. Its translation is CSVEDARGLEAFF.

The chain links TRBV30 to TRBJ1-3; TRBD1 matches 8 bases. The CDR3 covers 14 residues. V gave up 3 bases and J gave up 4 bases; unmatched junction bases: 5. The germline CDR1 and CDR2 sequences are GTSNPN and SVGIG (reference sequence). CDR3: CAWSQGASGNTIYF. The CDR3 DNA reads TGTGCCTGGAGCCAGGGGGCCTCAGGAAACACCATATATTTT. Supplemented by reference TRBV30 and TRBJ1-3, the full variable domain reads SQTIHQWPATLVQPVGSPLSLECTVEGTSNPNLYWYRQAAGRGLQLLFYSVGIGQISSEVPQNLSASRPQDRQFILSSKKLLLSDSGFYLCAWSQGASGNTIYFGEGSWLTVV.

The chain has TRBV7-3 and TRBJ2-2, with unresolved D. CDR1 is SGHTA and CDR2 is FQGTGA in the germline V gene. V was cut by 5 bases and J by 7 bases, with 11 bases left in between. There are 13 residues in the CDR3. The DNA for the CDR3 is TGTGCCAGCAGCCCAAACGTTCACGGGGAGCTGTTTTTT. The encoded protein is CASSPNVHGELFF.

The J gene is TRBJ2-5, the V gene TRBV30; the match to TRBD1 covers 9 bases. The J call may be mistaken, given a closer DNA end match to TRBJ2-7. This CDR3 spans 13 amino acids. Germline lookup yields CDR1 GTSNPN and CDR2 SVGIG (reference sequence). The CDR3, as DNA: TGTGCCTGGGGACAGGGGTGGAGGTACGAGCAGTACTTC. Translated: CAWGQGWRYEQYF.

The chain combines TRBV5-1 with TRBJ1-2, with TRBD1 matching 7 bases. Trimming removed 4 bases from V and 2 bases from J; junction bases left unmatched: 5. Germline CDR1 reads SGHRS; CDR2 reads YFSETQ. The CDR3 extends over 14 amino acids. The CDR3 DNA reads TGCGCCAGCAGCCTCCCACAGGGGAACTATGGCTACACCTTC. Translating gives CASSLPQGNYGYTF.

The chain employs TRBV7-9 and TRBJ1-2; no reliable D call. The CDR3 length is 15 residues. CDR1 is SEHNR and CDR2 is FQNEAQ in the germline V gene (reference sequence). V gave up 2 bases and J gave up 3 bases, with 13 bases separating them. The CDR3 is CASSLLTRADYGYTF. The CDR3 DNA sequence: TGTGCCAGCAGCTTACTGACGCGGGCGGACTATGGCTACACCTTC.

The rearrangement uses TRBV4-1 and TRBJ1-4, with D hard to call. The germline V and J ends were trimmed by 4 bases and 8 bases, with 14 bases remaining between them. There are 14 residues in the CDR3. Germline CDR1 and CDR2: MGHRA and YSYEKL. The chain's CDR3 is CASSRGDIGEKLFF. The CDR3 DNA reads as TGCGCCAGCAGCCGCGGCGACATAGGCGAAAAACTGTTTTTT.

The chain recombines TRBV19 with TRBJ2-1; 7 nucleotides match TRBD1. Looked up from germline, CDR1 is LNHDA and CDR2 is SQIVND (reference sequence). This CDR3 contains 13 residues. V lost 6 bases and J lost 4; bases outside the gene matches: 3. The DNA for the CDR3 is TGTGCCAGTAGCCTGACAGGGTACAATGAGCAGTTCTTC. It encodes CASSLTGYNEQFF.

The chain carries TRBV15 and TRBJ1-1, with no clear D. The CDR3 covers 12 residues. In germline, CDR1 is LNHNV, CDR2 YYDKDF (reference sequence). Trimming removed 1 base at V and 5 bases at J, with 5 bases between. Here the CDR3 DNA reads TGTGCCACCAGCAGAGCCTCAACTGAAGCTTTCTTT. Protein sequence: CATSRASTEAFF. Filled out from reference TRBV15 and TRBJ1-1, the complete variable domain reads DAMVIQNPRYQVTQFGKPVTLSCSQTLNHNVMYWYQQKSSQAPKLLFHYYDKDFNNEADTPDNFQSRRPNTSFCFLDIRSPGLGDTAMYLCATSRASTEAFFGQGTRLTVV.

The V call is TRBV28, the J call TRBJ1-1; D is unresolved. From germline, CDR1 is MDHEN and CDR2 SYDVKM. V was shortened by 6 bases and J by 1 base, with 9 bases between the two germline ends. The CDR3 is 13 residues long. Written as DNA, the CDR3 is TGTGCCAGCAGCCGACGGAGGAACACTGAAGCTTTCTTT. It specifies CASSRRRNTEAFF.

The chain links TRBV5-1 to TRBJ1-4, with D perhaps TRBD1 (5 bases). Trimming pared 3 bases from V and 5 bases from J, leaving 17 bases between. Germline V gene data show CDR1 as SGHRS and CDR2 as YFSETQ. The CDR3 is made up of 16 amino acids. CDR3 in DNA: TGCGCCAGCAGCTCGGGCCAGACAGCTACCAATGAAAAACTGTTTTTT. Translated: CASSSGQTATNEKLFF.

The gene calls are TRBV6-5 and TRBJ2-1, with TRBD2 identical over 10 bases. Unmatched junction bases numbered 10, after V lost 8 bases and J lost 6 bases. Germline CDR1 is MNHEY and CDR2 is SVGAGI. CDR3 length: 15 residues. The CDR3 DNA sequence: TGTGCCAGCTGGGCCCTAGCGGGAGAGATCAATGAGCAGTTCTTC. This translates into CASWALAGEINEQFF.

The chain uses TRBV5-1 and TRBJ2-7, with 7 positions matching TRBD1. Germline lookup yields CDR1 SGHRS and CDR2 YFSETQ. The CDR3 is 14 residues long. J lost 5 bases, V lost 2 bases, and 7 bases had no gene match. The CDR3 here is CASSFDRVGNEQYF. In nucleotides, the CDR3 is TGCGCCAGCAGCTTCGACAGGGTAGGGAACGAGCAGTACTTC.

This sequence joins TRBV28 and TRBJ2-3; 9 nucleotides line up with TRBD2. The CDR3 is 19 residues long. The germline V gene has CDR1 MDHEN and CDR2 SYDVKM. Trimming took 4 bases from V and 2 from J; bases not matched to a gene: 16. The CDR3 region is CASSSITFPSSGDTDTQYF. CDR3 DNA sequence: TGTGCCAGCAGTTCGATAACTTTCCCTTCTAGCGGGGACACAGATACGCAGTATTTT.

The rearrangement joins TRBV28 to TRBJ1-2; tentatively, D is TRBD1 (6 bases). The CDR3 runs 15 residues. With 5 bases removed from V and 3 bases from J, the gap between germline ends came to 16 bases. Germline values: CDR1 MDHEN, CDR2 SYDVKM. CDR3 sequence reads: CASSSRTAIDYGYTF. For the CDR3, the DNA is TGTGCCAGCAGTAGTCGGACAGCGATCGACTATGGCTACACCTTC.

The J gene is TRBJ2-7, the V gene TRBV6-5; no firm D call. CDR1 is MNHEY and CDR2 is SVGAGI in the germline V gene. The CDR3 is made up of 12 amino acids. V dropped 5 bases and J dropped 3 bases, with 8 bases sitting between them. The CDR3 sequence: CASSRVGYEQYF. The CDR3 bases are TGTGCCAGCAGTAGGGTCGGCTACGAGCAGTACTTC.

J is TRBJ1-2 and V is TRBV6-6; 7 bases map to TRBD1. The CDR3 is made up of 16 amino acids. V shed 2 bases and J 4 bases; nucleotides not matched to a gene: 10. CDR1 and CDR2 from the germline V gene are MNHNY and SVGAGI (reference sequence). CDR3 amino acids: CASSYPERDSFYGYTF. In DNA, the CDR3 is TGTGCCAGCAGTTACCCCGAACGGGACAGCTTCTATGGCTACACCTTC.

The chain is built from TRBV4-2 and TRBJ2-1, with TRBD2 identical over 11 bases. Looked up from germline, CDR1 is LGHNA and CDR2 is YNFKEQ. CDR3 length: 19 amino acids. V gave up 0 bases and J gave up 3 bases; unmatched junction bases: 10. CDR3 sequence reads: CASSQEVRATSGGYNEQFF. CDR3 DNA: TGTGCCAGCAGCCAAGAGGTCAGGGCAACTAGCGGGGGCTACAATGAGCAGTTCTTC.

The chain links TRBV25-1 to TRBJ2-4; D is perhaps TRBD1 or TRBD2 (6 bases each). The CDR3 is 14 amino acids. Trimming removed 8 bases from V and 0 bases from J, with 11 bases in between. Germline V gives CDR1 MGHDK, CDR2 SYGVNS. Here the CDR3 reads CASDRGLAKNIQYF. The CDR3, as DNA: TGTGCCAGCGACCGGGGGCTAGCCAAAAACATTCAGTACTTC.

The gene calls are TRBV30 and TRBJ2-7, with unresolved D. Germline V CDR1 and CDR2: GTSNPN, SVGIG (reference sequence). This CDR3 comprises 15 residues. Trimming removed 0 bases from V and 3 bases from J, with 15 bases in between. The CDR3 region has the DNA TGTGCCTGGAGTGTACATGTCTCGAAGGGCTACGAGCAGTACTTC. The encoded protein is CAWSVHVSKGYEQYF.

This clone was seen a single time. The V gene is TRBV6-5, the J gene TRBJ2-7, with 7 bases lining up with TRBD1. The V segment lost 6 bases and the J segment 4 bases; nucleotides outside the gene matches: 12. The CDR3 spans 15 residues. Germline loops: CDR1 MNHEY, CDR2 SVGAGI. The CDR3 sequence: CASSDRAPGRYEQYF. The CDR3 DNA follows: TGTGCCAGCAGCGACAGGGCTCCCGGGCGGTACGAGCAGTACTTC.

This clone was counted only a few times. This chain uses TRBV9 with TRBJ1-3; D might be TRBD1 (5 bases). CDR1 and CDR2 (germline): SGDLS, YYNGEE. This CDR3 spans 15 amino acids. V lost 5 bases and J lost 2, with 14 bases in between. CDR3 DNA sequence: TGTGCCAGCAGATCGGGGGGTGGCGCTGGAAACACCATATATTTT. It translates to CASRSGGGAGNTIYF.